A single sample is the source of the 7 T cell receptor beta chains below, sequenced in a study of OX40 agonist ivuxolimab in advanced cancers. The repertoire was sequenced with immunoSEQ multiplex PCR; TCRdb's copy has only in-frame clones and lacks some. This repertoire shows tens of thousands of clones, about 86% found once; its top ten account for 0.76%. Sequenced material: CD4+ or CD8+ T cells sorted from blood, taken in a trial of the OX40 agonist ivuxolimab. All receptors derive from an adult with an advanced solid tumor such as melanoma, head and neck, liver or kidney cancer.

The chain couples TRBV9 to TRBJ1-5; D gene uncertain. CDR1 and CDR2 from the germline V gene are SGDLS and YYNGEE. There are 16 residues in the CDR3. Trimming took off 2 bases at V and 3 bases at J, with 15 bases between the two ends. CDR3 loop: CASSVGSPQHNQPQHF. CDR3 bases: TGTGCCAGCAGCGTCGGGTCCCCCCAACACAATCAGCCCCAGCATTTT.

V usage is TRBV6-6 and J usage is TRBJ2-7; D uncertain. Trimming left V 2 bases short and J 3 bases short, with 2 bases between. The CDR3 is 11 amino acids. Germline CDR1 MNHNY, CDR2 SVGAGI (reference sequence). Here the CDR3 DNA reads TGTGCCAGCAGTTACCTCTACGAGCAGTACTTC. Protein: CASSYLYEQYF.

CDR3 in amino acids: CASSLRDREDIQYF. The CDR3 nucleotides read TGTGCCAGCAGCCTGAGGGACAGGGAGGACATTCAGTACTTC. The chain joins TRBV27 to TRBJ2-4; 9 nucleotides align to TRBD1. Looked up from germline, CDR1 is MNHEY and CDR2 is SMNVEV (reference sequence). Germline trimming cut 6 bases from V and 8 bases from J; bases unmatched to any gene: 8. The CDR3 extends over 14 amino acids.

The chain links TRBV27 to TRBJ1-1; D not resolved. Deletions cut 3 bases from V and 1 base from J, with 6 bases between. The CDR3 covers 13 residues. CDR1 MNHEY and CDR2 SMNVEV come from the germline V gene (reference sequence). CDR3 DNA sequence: TGTGCCAGCAGTTTGGGGAGGAACACTGAAGCTTTCTTT. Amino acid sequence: CASSLGRNTEAFF.

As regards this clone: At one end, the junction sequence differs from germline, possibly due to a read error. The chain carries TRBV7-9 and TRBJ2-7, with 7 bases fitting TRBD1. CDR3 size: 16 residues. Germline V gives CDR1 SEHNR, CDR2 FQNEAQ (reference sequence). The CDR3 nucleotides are TGTGCCAGCAGCTTAGCATACGGGACAGCCTCCCACGAGCAGTACTTC. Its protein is CASSLAYGTASHEQYF. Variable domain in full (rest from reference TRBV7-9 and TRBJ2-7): DTGVSQNPRHKITKRGQNVTFRCDPISEHNRLYWYRQTLGQGPEFLTYFQNEAQLEKSRLLSDRFSAERPKGSFSTLEIQRTEQGDSAMYLCASSLAYGTASHEQYFGPGTRLTVT.

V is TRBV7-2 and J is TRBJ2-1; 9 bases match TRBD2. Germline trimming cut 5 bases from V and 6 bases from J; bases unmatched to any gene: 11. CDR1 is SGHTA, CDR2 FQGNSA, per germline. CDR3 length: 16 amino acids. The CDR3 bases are TGTGCCAGCAGCCCGCTGCCGGGACTAGCCTCCAATGAGCAGTTCTTC. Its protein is CASSPLPGLASNEQFF.

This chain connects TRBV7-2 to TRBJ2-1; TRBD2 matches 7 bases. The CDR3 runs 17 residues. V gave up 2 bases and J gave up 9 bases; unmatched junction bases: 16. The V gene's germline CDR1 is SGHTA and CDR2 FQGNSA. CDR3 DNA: TGTGCCAGCAGCTTAACTATTCCGGGAGGCCGCGGTGGTGAGCAGTTCTTC. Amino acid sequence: CASSLTIPGGRGGEQFF.